This T cell receptor beta chain is drawn from a study of response to subunit inactivated influenza vaccine. General study results and limits: Researchers suggested that each seasonal influenza vaccination recruits few new T cells.

TCRdb recomputed calls from the RT-PCR reads with MiXCR, one row per CDR3 protein. The sample yields approximately 500,000 distinct CDR3 sequences, about an eighth seen once. With regard to this clonotype: Antigen specificity is unknown.

CDR1 MNHEY and CDR2 SVGEGT come from the germline V gene. The CDR3 spans 12 residues. The V end lost 7 bases, the J end lost 5 bases, and 12 bases lay between the germline ends. The source material was PBMCs from blood, sampled around seven weeks after vaccination. The source is a man aged 50 to 59 who received an inactivated influenza vaccine. The rearrangement links TRBV6-2 or TRBV6-3 to TRBJ2-7, with D possibly matching TRBD1 (5 bases). The CDR3 DNA reads as TGTGCCAGCAATTCGATAGGGGACGAGCAGTACTTC. This codes for CASNSIGDEQYF.